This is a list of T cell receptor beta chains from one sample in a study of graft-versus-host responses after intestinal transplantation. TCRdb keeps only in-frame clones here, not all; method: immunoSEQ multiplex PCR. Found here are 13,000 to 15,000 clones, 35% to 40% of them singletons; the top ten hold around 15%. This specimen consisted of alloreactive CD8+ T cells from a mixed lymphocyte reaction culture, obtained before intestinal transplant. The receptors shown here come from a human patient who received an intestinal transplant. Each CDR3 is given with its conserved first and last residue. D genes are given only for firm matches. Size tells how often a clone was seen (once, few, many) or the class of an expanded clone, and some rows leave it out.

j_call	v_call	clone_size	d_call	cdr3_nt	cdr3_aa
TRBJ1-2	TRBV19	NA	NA	TGTGCCAGTACCCAAGAAGTTGCAGGCCTCTATGGCTACACCTTC	CASTQEVAGLYGYTF
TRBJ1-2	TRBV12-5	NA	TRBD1	TGTGCTAGTGGTTTTGCCACCGACAGGGGAGAGGGGAATGGCTACACCTTC	CASGFATDRGEGNGYTF
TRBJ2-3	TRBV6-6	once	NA	TGTGCCAGCAGTTACTCGGGCGCAGATACGCAGTATTTT	CASSYSGADTQYF
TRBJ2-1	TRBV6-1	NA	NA	TGTGCCAGCAGTGACCTCAAAACCGGGGATGAGCAGTTCTTC	CASSDLKTGDEQFF
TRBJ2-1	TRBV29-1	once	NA	TGCAGCGTTGAACGTGGCCTAGCCGTATACAATGAGCAGTTCTTC	CSVERGLAVYNEQFF
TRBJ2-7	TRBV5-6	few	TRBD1	TGTGCCAGCAGCGCCACAGGGGGTAGATACGAGCAGTACTTC	CASSATGGRYEQYF
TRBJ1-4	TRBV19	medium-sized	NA	TGTGCCAGTACGGGAGTTAATGAAAAACTGTTTTTT	CASTGVNEKLFF
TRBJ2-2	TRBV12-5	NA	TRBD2	TGTGCTAGTGTCGATTCTAGCGGGGGTACCGGGGAGCTGTTTTTT	CASVDSSGGTGELFF
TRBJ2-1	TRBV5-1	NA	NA	TGCGCCAGCAGCCCTTACGGGGGGCTATACAATGAGCAGTTCTTC	CASSPYGGLYNEQFF
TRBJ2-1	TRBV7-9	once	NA	TGTGCCAGCAGCCAAAGACAGAGAGCCTACAATGAGCAGTTCTTC	CASSQRQRAYNEQFF
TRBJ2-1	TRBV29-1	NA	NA	TGCAGCGTTGAAGATAGTGGTCCCTACAATGAGCAGTTCTTC	CSVEDSGPYNEQFF
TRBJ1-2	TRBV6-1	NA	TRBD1	TGTGCCAGCAGTGAAACAGGGGGCTCTGGCTACACCTTC	CASSETGGSGYTF
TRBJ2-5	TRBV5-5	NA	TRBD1	TGTGCCAGCAGCTTGGGACAGGGGGCAGAGACCCAGTACTTC	CASSLGQGAETQYF
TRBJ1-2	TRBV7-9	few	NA	TGTGCCAGCAGCTTAACCCCTGGACAGACCCATGGCTACACCTTC	CASSLTPGQTHGYTF
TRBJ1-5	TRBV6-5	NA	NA	TGTGCCAGCCTGGGGGGTATCAATCAGCCCCAGCATTTT	CASLGGINQPQHF
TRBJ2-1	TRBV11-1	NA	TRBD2	TGTGCCAGCAGCTTAGGGGGGGCGGGAGGCCACAATGAGCAGTTCTTC	CASSLGGAGGHNEQFF
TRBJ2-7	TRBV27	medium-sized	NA	TGTGCCAGCAGTCTACAGGGTGCTGGGTACGAGCAGTACTTC	CASSLQGAGYEQYF
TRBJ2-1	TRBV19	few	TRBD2	TGTGCCAGTAGCATAGGCCAGGGACTAGCGGGAGGAGGCTCCTACAATGAGCAGTTCTTC	CASSIGQGLAGGGSYNEQFF
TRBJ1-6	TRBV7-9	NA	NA	TGTGCCAGCAGCCCAGTACAGGGTACGGGTTCACCCCTCCACTTT	CASSPVQGTGSPLHF
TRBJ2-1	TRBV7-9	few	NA	TGTGCCAGCAGCTTAGCGATAGATGAGCAGTTCTTC	CASSLAIDEQFF
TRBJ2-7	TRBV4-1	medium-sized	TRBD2	TGCGCCAGCAGCCAAGCGGCTAGCGGAACCTACGAGCAGTACTTC	CASSQAASGTYEQYF
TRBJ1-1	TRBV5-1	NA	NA	TGCGCCAGCAGCTTGGCCAGTTTCACTGAAGCTTTCTTT	CASSLASFTEAFF
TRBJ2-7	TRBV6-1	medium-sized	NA	TGTGCCAGCAGTCCCCGACAACCCTACGAGCAGTACTTC	CASSPRQPYEQYF
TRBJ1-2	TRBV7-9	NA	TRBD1	TGTGCCAGCAGCTCAGGGGGCAACTATGGCTACACCTTC	CASSSGGNYGYTF
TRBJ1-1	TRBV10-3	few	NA	TGTGCCATCAGACAGGGTCTCAACACTGAAGCTTTCTTT	CAIRQGLNTEAFF
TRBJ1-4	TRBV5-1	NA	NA	TGCGCCAGCAGCTTGGCGGTGAATGAAAAACTGTTTTTT	CASSLAVNEKLFF
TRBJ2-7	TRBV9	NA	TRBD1	TGTGCCAGCAGCCCGACAGGGAGCTACGAGCAGTACTTC	CASSPTGSYEQYF
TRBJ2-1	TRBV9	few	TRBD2	TGTGCCAGCAGCGCCACCGGGACTAGCGTATACAATGAGCAGTTCTTC	CASSATGTSVYNEQFF
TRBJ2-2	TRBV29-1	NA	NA	TGCAGCGTAAGGGGGAACACCGGGGAGCTGTTTTTT	CSVRGNTGELFF
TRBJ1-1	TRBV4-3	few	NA	TGCGCCAGCAGCCAAGACTGGGCCGTCCGGAACACTGAAGCTTTCTTT	CASSQDWAVRNTEAFF
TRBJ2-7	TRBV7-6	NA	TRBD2	TGTGCCAGCAGCTCCGGTGCGGCTAGCGGGGCGTACGAGCAGTACTTC	CASSSGAASGAYEQYF
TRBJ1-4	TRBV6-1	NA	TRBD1	TGTGCCAGCAGTGAATGGGAGTCGGACAGGGATGAAAAACTGTTTTTT	CASSEWESDRDEKLFF
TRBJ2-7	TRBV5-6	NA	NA	TGTGCCAGCAGCTTCGGACTGCCATCCTACGAGCAGTACTTC	CASSFGLPSYEQYF
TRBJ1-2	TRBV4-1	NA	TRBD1	TGCGCCAGCAGACCTACAGGGGGTGACTATGGCTACACCTTC	CASRPTGGDYGYTF
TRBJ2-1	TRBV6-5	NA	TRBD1	TGTGCCAGCAGTTACGGGACAGGGGCCTACAATGAGCAGTTCTTC	CASSYGTGAYNEQFF
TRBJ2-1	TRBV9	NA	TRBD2	TGTGCCAGCAGCGTAGTGGCTAGCGGGGGGGCGAGTGAGCAGTTCTTC	CASSVVASGGASEQFF
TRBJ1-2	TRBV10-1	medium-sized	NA	TGCGCCGGGCACGGCTACACCTTC	CAGHGYTF
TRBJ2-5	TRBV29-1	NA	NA	TGCAGCGTTGAAATCCAGGACATTCAGACCCAGTACTTC	CSVEIQDIQTQYF
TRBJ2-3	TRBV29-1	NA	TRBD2	TGCAGCGTTTCTTCTAGCGGGGGGAGCACAGATACGCAGTATTTT	CSVSSSGGSTDTQYF
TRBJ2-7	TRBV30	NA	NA	TGTGCCTGGGACGAACAGGTCTCCTACGAGCAGTACTTC	CAWDEQVSYEQYF
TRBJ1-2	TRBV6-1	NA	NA	TGTGCCAGCAGTCCCCATGCGGCACTCCTCTATGGCTACACCTTC	CASSPHAALLYGYTF
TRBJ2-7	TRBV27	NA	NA	TGTGCCAGCAGCCCCGAAACAGGAAGCTCCTACGAGCAGTACTTC	CASSPETGSSYEQYF
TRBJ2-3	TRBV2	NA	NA	TGTGCCAGCAGTGAAGTACTCACAGATACGCAGTATTTT	CASSEVLTDTQYF
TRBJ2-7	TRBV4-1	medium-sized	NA	TGCGCCAGCAGCCCACTCGGACTCCCGGGCTACGAGCAGTACTTC	CASSPLGLPGYEQYF
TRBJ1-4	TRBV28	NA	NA	TGTGCCAGCAGTCGGGTAACAACTAATGAAAAACTGTTTTTT	CASSRVTTNEKLFF
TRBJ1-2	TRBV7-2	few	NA	TGTGCCAGCAGCTTAGAAGCCTATTCCCTCTATGGCTACACCTTC	CASSLEAYSLYGYTF
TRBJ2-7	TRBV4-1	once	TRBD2	TGCGCCAGCAGCCAAGGTCCTAGCGGGGGGTACGAGCAGTACTTC	CASSQGPSGGYEQYF
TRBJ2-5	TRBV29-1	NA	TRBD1	TGCAGCGTCGAGGGGACAGGGGGAGAGACCCAGTACTTC	CSVEGTGGETQYF
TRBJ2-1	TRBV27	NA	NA	TGTGCCAGCAGTTTAGTCCCGAGCTCCTACAATGAGCAGTTCTTC	CASSLVPSSYNEQFF
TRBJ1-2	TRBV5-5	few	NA	TGTGCCAGCAGCTTTTTCCAGGGCATCTATGGCTACACCTTC	CASSFFQGIYGYTF
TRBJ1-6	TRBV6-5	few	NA	TGTGCCAGCAGTTGGGCATTTGGCTCACCCCTCCACTTT	CASSWAFGSPLHF
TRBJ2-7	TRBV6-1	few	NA	TGTGCCAGCAGTTGGGCGGGCGAGCAGTACTTC	CASSWAGEQYF
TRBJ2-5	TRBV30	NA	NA	TGTGCCTGGAGCCGTCTACGTGAGACCCAGTACTTC	CAWSRLRETQYF
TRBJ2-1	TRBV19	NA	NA	TGTGCCAGTAGTTCGGGACTCTACAATGAGCAGTTCTTC	CASSSGLYNEQFF
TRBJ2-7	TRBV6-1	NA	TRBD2	TGTGCCACCAACCTTCTAGCGGGAGCTGACGAGCAGTACTTC	CATNLLAGADEQYF
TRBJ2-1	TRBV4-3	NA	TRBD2	TGCGCCAGCAGCCAAGATCGGGCTAGCGGAACCTACAATGAGCAGTTCTTC	CASSQDRASGTYNEQFF
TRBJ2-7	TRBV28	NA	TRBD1	TGTGCCAGCAGGGGGACAGGGGCCTACGAGCAGTACTTC	CASRGTGAYEQYF
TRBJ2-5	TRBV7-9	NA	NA	TGTGCCAGCGGCCAGATGTCTGAGACCCAGTACTTC	CASGQMSETQYF
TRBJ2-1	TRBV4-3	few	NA	TGCGCCAGCAGCCTAACCGCGGGCCCAGATGAGCAGTTCTTC	CASSLTAGPDEQFF
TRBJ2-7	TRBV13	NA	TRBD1	TGTGCCAGCAGCCTAGGGACAGGGGGATCCTACGAGCAGTACTTC	CASSLGTGGSYEQYF